The source of this T cell receptor beta chain is a study of cytomegalovirus exposure and HLA in healthy donors. A note on this clone: The germline gene is not matched at one end of the junction; a read error may be the cause.

Germline CDR1 and CDR2: SSHAT and FNYEAQ (reference sequence). The CDR3 loop spans 16 amino acids. Primers: 60 Vbeta forward and 13 Jbeta reverse. The protocol was immunoSEQ multiplex PCR, while the TCRdb copy is restricted to in-frame clones and leaves out a portion. The sample includes 150,000 to 200,000 clones, about 88% of them seen just once. The sample consisted of PBMCs. The J gene is TRBJ2-2, the V gene TRBV7-7, with TRBD1 matching 12 bases. The sequence was collected from a man between 18 and 29 years old in good health and CMV-seropositive. Here the CDR3 reads CASSQGTGGAGGELFF. Here the CDR3 DNA reads TGTGCTAGCAGCCAGGGGACAGGGGGCGCCGGCGGGGAGCTGTTTTTT.